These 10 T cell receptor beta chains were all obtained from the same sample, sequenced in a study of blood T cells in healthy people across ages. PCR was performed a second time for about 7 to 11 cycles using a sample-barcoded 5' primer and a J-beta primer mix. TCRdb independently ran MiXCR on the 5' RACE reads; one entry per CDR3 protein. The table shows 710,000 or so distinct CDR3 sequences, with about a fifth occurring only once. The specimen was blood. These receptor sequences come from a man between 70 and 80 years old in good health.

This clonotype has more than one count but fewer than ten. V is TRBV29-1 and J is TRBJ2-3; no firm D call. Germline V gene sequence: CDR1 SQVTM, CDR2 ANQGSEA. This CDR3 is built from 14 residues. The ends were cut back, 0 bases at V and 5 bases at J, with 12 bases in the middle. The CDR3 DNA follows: TGCAGCGTTGAAGATCCCGGCCCCAGAGATACGCAGTATTTT. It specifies CSVEDPGPRDTQYF.

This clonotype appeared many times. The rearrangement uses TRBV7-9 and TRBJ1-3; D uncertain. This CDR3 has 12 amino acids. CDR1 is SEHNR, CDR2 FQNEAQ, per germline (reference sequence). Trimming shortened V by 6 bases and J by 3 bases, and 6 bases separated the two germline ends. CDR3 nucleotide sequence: TGTGCCAGCAGTTTACTTGGAAACACCATATATTTT. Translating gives CASSLLGNTIYF.

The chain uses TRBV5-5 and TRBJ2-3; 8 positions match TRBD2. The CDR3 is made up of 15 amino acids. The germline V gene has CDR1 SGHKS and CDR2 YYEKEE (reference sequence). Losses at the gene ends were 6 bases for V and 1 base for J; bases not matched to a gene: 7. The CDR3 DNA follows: TGTGCCAGCATTCGGGCGGGGGGCCGCACAGATACGCAGTATTTT. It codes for CASIRAGGRTDTQYF.

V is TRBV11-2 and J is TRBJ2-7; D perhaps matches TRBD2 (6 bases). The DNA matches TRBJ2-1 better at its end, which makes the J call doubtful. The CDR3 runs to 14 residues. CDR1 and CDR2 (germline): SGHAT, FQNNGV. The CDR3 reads CASSKVQAGNEQFF. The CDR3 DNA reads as TGTGCCAGCAGCAAGGTCCAAGCGGGTAATGAGCAGTTCTTC.

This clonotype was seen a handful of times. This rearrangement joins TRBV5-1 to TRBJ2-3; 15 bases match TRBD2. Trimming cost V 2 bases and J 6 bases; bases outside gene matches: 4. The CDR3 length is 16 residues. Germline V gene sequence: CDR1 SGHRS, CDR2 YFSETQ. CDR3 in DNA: TGCGCCAGCAGCTTTCCGGGACTAGCGGGGGGTGATACGCAGTATTTT. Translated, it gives CASSFPGLAGGDTQYF.

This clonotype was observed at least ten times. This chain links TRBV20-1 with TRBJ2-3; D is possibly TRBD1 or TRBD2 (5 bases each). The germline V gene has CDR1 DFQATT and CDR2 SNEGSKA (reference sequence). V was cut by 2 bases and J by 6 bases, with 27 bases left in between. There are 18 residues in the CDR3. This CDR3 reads CSARPSGTTGLKSDTQYF. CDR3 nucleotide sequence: TGCAGTGCTAGACCGTCCGGGACCACAGGCTTAAAGTCGGATACGCAGTATTTT.

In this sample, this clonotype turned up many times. CDR3: CASSPRGDGYTF. The CDR3 bases are TGTGCCAGCTCACCAAGGGGAGATGGCTACACCTTC. The J gene is TRBJ1-2, the V gene TRBV18; D is perhaps TRBD1 (5 bases). CDR1 and CDR2 from the germline V gene are KGHSH and LQKENI. V dropped 2 bases and J dropped 6 bases, with 7 bases sitting between them. The CDR3 consists of 12 residues. Drawing the rest from reference TRBV18 and TRBJ1-2, the complete variable domain is NAGVMQNPRHLVRRRGQEARLRCSPMKGHSHVYWYRQLPEEGLKFMVYLQKENIIDESGMPKERFSAEFPKEGPSILRIQQVVRGDSAAYFCASSPRGDGYTFGSGTRLTVV.

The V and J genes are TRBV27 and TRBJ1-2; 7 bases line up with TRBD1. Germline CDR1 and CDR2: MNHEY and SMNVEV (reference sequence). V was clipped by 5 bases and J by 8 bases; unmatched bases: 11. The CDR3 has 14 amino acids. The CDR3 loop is CASSPMTGLVGYTF. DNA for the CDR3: TGTGCCAGCAGTCCGATGACAGGGTTGGTAGGCTACACCTTC.

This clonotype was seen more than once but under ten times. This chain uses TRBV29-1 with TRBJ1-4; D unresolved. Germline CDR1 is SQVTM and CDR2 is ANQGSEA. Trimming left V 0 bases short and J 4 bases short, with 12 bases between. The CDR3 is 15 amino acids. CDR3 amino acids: CSVEDPRGINEKLFF. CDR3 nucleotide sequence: TGCAGCGTTGAAGATCCCCGAGGGATTAATGAAAAACTGTTTTTT. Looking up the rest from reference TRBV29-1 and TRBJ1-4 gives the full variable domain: SAVISQKPSRDICQRGTSLTIQCQVDSQVTMMFWYRQQPGQSLTLIATANQGSEATYESGFVIDKFPISRPNLTFSTLTVSNMSPEDSSIYLCSVEDPRGINEKLFFGSGTQLSVL.

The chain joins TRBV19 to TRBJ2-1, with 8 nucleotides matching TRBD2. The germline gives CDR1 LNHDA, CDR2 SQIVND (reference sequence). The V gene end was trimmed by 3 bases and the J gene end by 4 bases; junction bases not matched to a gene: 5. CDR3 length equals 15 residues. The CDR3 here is CASSIQAGEYNEQFF. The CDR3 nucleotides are TGTGCCAGTAGTATCCAAGCGGGAGAGTACAATGAGCAGTTCTTC.